A selection of T cell receptor beta chains follows, all from one sample in a study of beta chain features in type 1 diabetes. The protocol was immunoSEQ multiplex PCR, while the TCRdb copy is restricted to in-frame clones and leaves out a portion. The sample contains about 120,000 clones, 17% of which appear only once. Sequenced input: central memory CD4+ T cells from blood. The receptors come from a man aged 18 to 29 with type 1 diabetes. The CDR3 runs from the conserved cysteine through the conserved F or W. A D gene is named only where the DNA matches it firmly. Expanded clones are given a class, and other clones once, few, many or no size at all.

J gene | V gene | D gene | clone size | CDR3 DNA | CDR3 protein
TRBJ2-7 | TRBV13 | NA | many | TGTGCCAGCCGACCATACGCCGGGACAAACTCCTACGAGCAGTACTTC | CASRPYAGTNSYEQYF
TRBJ2-1 | TRBV30 | NA | NA | TGTGCCTGGAGTGTTGGGGGAGCAAACAATGAGCAGTTCTTC | CAWSVGGANNEQFF
TRBJ2-5 | TRBV25-1 | TRBD2 | few | TGTGCCAGCAGCGGAGGACTAGCGAAGTCCCAAGAGACCCAGTACTTC | CASSGGLAKSQETQYF
TRBJ1-1 | TRBV30 | NA | few | TGTGCCTGGGGAGATGCGTATCGGACTGAAGCTTTCTTT | CAWGDAYRTEAFF
TRBJ2-5 | TRBV6-1 | TRBD1 | many | TGTGCCAGCAGGGGGGGACAGGCGGGCCAAGAGACCCAGTACTTC | CASRGGQAGQETQYF
TRBJ2-2 | TRBV29-1 | NA | few | TGCAGCGTTGACGTATCTGGGGCCGGGGAGCTGTTTTTT | CSVDVSGAGELFF
TRBJ2-2 | TRBV7-2 | NA | NA | TGTGCCAGCAGCTTAGCCGACGGCGGGGAGCTGTTTTTT | CASSLADGGELFF
TRBJ1-4 | TRBV4-3 | TRBD1 | few | TGCGCCAGCAGCCAGGACAGGGTTTCATATGAAAAACTGTTTTTT | CASSQDRVSYEKLFF
TRBJ2-7 | TRBV4-1 | TRBD2 | few | TGCGCCAGCAGCCAGCGGGACCCACTAGCGGGAGTGGCCTACGAGCAGTACTTC | CASSQRDPLAGVAYEQYF
TRBJ2-7 | TRBV6-6 | NA | few | TGTGCCAGCAGTTACCTTGACAGTTACTACGAGCAGTACTTC | CASSYLDSYYEQYF
TRBJ2-2 | TRBV28 | TRBD1 | NA | TGTGCCAGCAGCTCACAAACCGGGACAGCGAACACCGGGGAGCTGTTTTTT | CASSSQTGTANTGELFF
TRBJ1-6 | TRBV7-3 | NA | few | TGTGCCAGCAGCTTAACAGGGCAAGGAAATTCACCCCTCCACTTT | CASSLTGQGNSPLHF
TRBJ1-2 | TRBV9 | TRBD1 | NA | TGTGCCAGCAGCCCGGACAGGGGAGGCTATGGCTACACCTTC | CASSPDRGGYGYTF
TRBJ2-1 | TRBV30 | NA | NA | TGTGCCTGGAGTGTACGAAGTGATGGTTACTACAATGAGCAGTTCTTC | CAWSVRSDGYYNEQFF
TRBJ2-1 | TRBV30 | NA | NA | TGTGCCTGGAGTGTACCTATCGGGTACCCCTACAATGAGCAGTTCTTC | CAWSVPIGYPYNEQFF
TRBJ1-2 | TRBV7-8 | TRBD1 | NA | TGTGCCAGCAGCATGACAGGGGGTGGCTACACCTTC | CASSMTGGGYTF
TRBJ2-1 | TRBV11-2 | TRBD1 | NA | TGTGCCAGCAAAACAGGGGGTGGGGTTGAGCAGTTCTTC | CASKTGGGVEQFF
TRBJ2-5 | TRBV30 | NA | many | TGTGCCTGGAGTGTGAGGGTTCGGGAGACCCAGTACTTC | CAWSVRVRETQYF
TRBJ1-1 | TRBV18 | NA | many | TGTGCCAGCTCACCACCTGCGAAGGGAAACACTGAAGCTTTCTTT | CASSPPAKGNTEAFF
TRBJ1-5 | TRBV4-1 | NA | few | TGCGCCAGCAGCCCGGCGCCTACGGGAAGCAATCAGCCCCAGCATTTT | CASSPAPTGSNQPQHF
TRBJ2-5 | TRBV30 | NA | NA | TGTGCCCAAACCCCGGCGAGCCTTGGGGAGACCCAGTACTTC | CAQTPASLGETQYF
TRBJ1-6 | TRBV15 | TRBD1 | few | TGTGCCACCAGCAGGGGGGACAGGGGGCTCCGGTCACCCCTCCACTTT | CATSRGDRGLRSPLHF
TRBJ1-2 | TRBV4-3 | NA | NA | TGCGCCAGCAGCCAGGGAGGCAGCCGGGCGATTTATGGCTACACCTTC | CASSQGGSRAIYGYTF
TRBJ2-3 | TRBV7-9 | NA | few | TGTGCCAGCAGCTTGACTAGTATTACAGATACGCAGTATTTT | CASSLTSITDTQYF
TRBJ2-1 | TRBV7-9 | TRBD1 | NA | TGTGCCAGCAGCTGGAACGGGGACAGGGACGAGCAGTTCTTC | CASSWNGDRDEQFF
TRBJ2-7 | TRBV6-5 | NA | NA | TGTGCCAGCGGTTCCAGACTACAGGGCCACGAGCAGTACTTC | CASGSRLQGHEQYF
TRBJ2-3 | TRBV29-1 | TRBD2 | few | TGCAGCGCTGTAGCGGGGGGCACAGATACGCAGTATTTT | CSAVAGGTDTQYF
TRBJ2-1 | TRBV18 | TRBD2 | few | TGTGCCAGCTCACCACTAGCGGGAGTACTTAATGAGCAGTTCTTC | CASSPLAGVLNEQFF
TRBJ2-7 | TRBV30 | NA | few | TGTGCCTGGGGACCATCGCTTAGGCACTCCTACGAGCAGTACTTC | CAWGPSLRHSYEQYF